The source of this T cell receptor (beta chain) is a study of blood T cells in healthy people across ages. This clonotype was counted a few times. A second 7 to 11 cycle PCR used barcoded and J-beta primers. Each cDNA molecule, via a template-switch adaptor with 12 random nucleotides, was tagged. TCRdb independently ran MiXCR on the 5' RACE reads; one entry per CDR3 protein. The sample lists nearly 800,000 distinct CDR3 sequences; 20% to 30% were seen once. This sample also appeared in a second study, on T cells of mothers and their children. That paper notes: A few healthy Caucasian mothers gave samples, and so did their six children. Persistent microchimeric T cell clones were sought, and none were detected.

The sequenced sample consisted of blood. This TCR was recovered from a boy aged 10-17 years in good health.

Here the CDR3 DNA reads TGTGCCATAACTAGGGCGGGAGGGCCCTACGAGCAGTACTTC. Amino acids: CAITRAGGPYEQYF. The chain recombines TRBV28 with TRBJ2-7; 9 nucleotides line up with TRBD2. The CDR3 has 14 amino acids. The germline V gene encodes CDR1 MDHEN and CDR2 SYDVKM. The J segment lost 2 bases and the V segment lost 10 bases, leaving 9 bases of the junction unmatched.